This T cell receptor beta chain was identified in a study of T cell responses to AZD1222 COVID-19 vaccine. From germline, CDR1 is MGHRA and CDR2 YSYEKL. The CDR3 runs to 16 residues. Deletions cut 4 bases from V and 8 bases from J, with 20 bases between. Clones were sequenced by immunoSEQ multiplex PCR, and TCRdb holds only the in-frame ones, with some missing. The table shows 120,000 to 150,000 clones, with approximately 91% occurring only once. The receptor was derived from an adult who received the AZD1222 COVID-19 vaccine. The sequences come from peripheral blood, collected 28 days after the second AZD1222 dose. The chain combines TRBV4-1 with TRBJ1-4; D gene uncertain. The CDR3 sequence is CASSPSRWTAEEKLFF. The CDR3 DNA is TGCGCCAGCAGCCCCTCAAGGTGGACTGCGGAGGAAAAACTGTTTTTT.